This is a list of T cell receptor beta chains from one sample in a study of CXCR3-negative and CXCR3-positive naive CD8 T cells. TCRdb reprocessed the 5' RACE reads, keeping one entry per CDR3 protein, no DNA. This sample's table has around 56,000 distinct CDR3 sequences. The sequencing sample was made of naive CXCR3- CD8+ T cells from blood. Receptors originate from a human donor in good health. Some clones in this sample may be carry-over from other donors' samples. CDR3s include the opening cysteine and the closing phenylalanine or tryptophan. Expanded clones get a size class; other rows say once, few or many, or leave the size out.

clone_size,v_call,j_call,cdr3_aa
NA,TRBV7-3,TRBJ2-1,CASSPLVGPTYNEQFF
NA,TRBV7-2,TRBJ2-7,CASSDPPPRGSSYEQYF
NA,TRBV24-1,TRBJ2-2,CATGGQGIYTGELFF
NA,TRBV4-3,TRBJ1-1,CASSLGTGGSEAFF
NA,TRBV7-8,TRBJ2-1,CASSLDASGVNEQFF
medium-sized,TRBV7-6,TRBJ2-1,CASSPKDSYNEQFF
NA,TRBV6-2/TRBV6-3,TRBJ2-5,CASENNWETQYF
NA,TRBV7-9,TRBJ2-7,CASSRKDWPSYEQYF
NA,TRBV13,TRBJ1-5,CASSLGGRSNQPQHF
NA,TRBV25-1,TRBJ2-1,CASIAGLAGFYNEQFF
NA,TRBV28,TRBJ2-1,CASRLRGSSYNEQFF
NA,TRBV28,TRBJ2-5,CASSPRTQETQYF
NA,TRBV29-1,TRBJ2-3,CSVEPGSTDTQYF
NA,TRBV29-1,TRBJ2-2,CSVTRGRDPNTGELFF
NA,TRBV7-6,TRBJ1-1,CASSLVTENTEAFF
NA,TRBV7-9,TRBJ2-7,CASSPEGGLEQYF
NA,TRBV20-1,TRBJ2-1,CSARGTSGVGEQFF
NA,TRBV29-1,TRBJ2-3,CSVDGRTSTDTQYF
NA,TRBV19,TRBJ2-1,CASEQGTTYNEQFF
NA,TRBV7-3,TRBJ1-1,CASSPLKNTEAFF
NA,TRBV6-2/TRBV6-3,TRBJ2-1,CASSLSAGQGLLRIGEQFF
NA,TRBV20-1,TRBJ2-7,CSARGDLSTYEQYF
NA,TRBV7-6,TRBJ1-1,CASSLAGDKGTEAFF
NA,TRBV6-2/TRBV6-3,TRBJ2-7,CAIATSGGLVNYEQYF
NA,TRBV12-3/TRBV12-4,TRBJ1-1,CASREQGAEDTEAFF
NA,TRBV7-9,TRBJ2-3,CASSFPSAREGFSTDTQYF
NA,TRBV2,TRBJ1-1,CAGVGWDNTEAFF
NA,TRBV28,TRBJ1-5,CASSGRDAYNQPQHF
NA,TRBV7-2,TRBJ1-4,CASSYGTGPEKLFF